These T cell receptor beta chains were read from a single sample in a study of blood T cell repertoires in COVID-19. Produced via immunoSEQ multiplex PCR; TCRdb's table is partial and in-frame only. The repertoire has around 260,000 clones, around 90% of them found once; the top ten carry approximately 1.2%. Sequencing was performed on PBMCs or T cells enriched from blood (not recorded which). These receptors all come from a woman aged 30 to 39 who had recovered from COVID-19. Both conserved end residues are part of each CDR3. Fields, in order: CDR3 length, V gene, J gene, CDR3 protein.

12,TRBV19,TRBJ2-3,CASGSGGDTQYF
15,TRBV5-4,TRBJ2-3,CASSSPGQGTDTQYF
16,TRBV6-2/TRBV6-3,TRBJ2-7,CASSYSKDFSPYEQYF
13,TRBV9,TRBJ1-2,CASSVEGGYGYTF
14,TRBV2,TRBJ1-5,CASRQGSSNQPQHF
17,TRBV28,TRBJ1-2,CASIPGLTGGRRYGYTF
19,TRBV9,TRBJ2-3,CASSPLAGPDRVSTDTQYF
15,TRBV11-3,TRBJ2-7,CASSLEAGGVYEQYF
10,TRBV20-1,TRBJ2-1,CGLADNEQFF
14,TRBV11-1,TRBJ2-4,CASSLEAGLNIQYF
16,TRBV10-2,TRBJ1-5,CASSEGLGLIRQPQHF